These 32 T cell receptor beta chains were sequenced from one sample in a study of blood T cells in healthy people across ages. The second PCR ran roughly 7 to 11 cycles with a sample-barcoded 5' primer and J-beta primers. TCRdb independently ran MiXCR on the 5' RACE reads; one entry per CDR3 protein. Found here are around 800,000 distinct CDR3 sequences, approximately 44% of them singletons; the top ten hold nearly 20%. The sample was blood. The receptor set was obtained from a man aged 55 to 70 in good health.

The chain employs TRBV3-1 and TRBJ2-7; 9 bases map to TRBD2. J gave up 6 bases and V 1 base, and 7 bases lay outside the gene matches. The CDR3 loop spans 15 amino acids. Germline-derived CDR1 and CDR2 are LGHDT and YNNKEL (reference sequence). The DNA for the CDR3 is TGTGCCAGCAGCCAAGTTAGTGGCGGGGGGGCCGAGCAGTACTTC. Translated: CASSQVSGGGAEQYF.

This sequence joins TRBV18 and TRBJ2-5; D perhaps matches TRBD1 (6 bases). TRBJ2-7 explains the end of the DNA better; the J call may be wrong. Germline V lookup: CDR1 KGHSH, CDR2 LQKENI. The CDR3 has 16 amino acids. CDR3 DNA sequence: TGTGCCAGCTCACCGATAACAGGGCCGTTAAGCTACGAGCAGTACTTC. Protein sequence: CASSPITGPLSYEQYF.

This rearrangement joins TRBV12-3 or TRBV12-4 to TRBJ2-1; TRBD2 matches at 7 bases. Trimming cost V 5 bases and J 4 bases; bases outside gene matches: 14. This CDR3 region has 17 residues. The CDR3 region is CASSPFSSGLKYNEQFF. The CDR3 DNA reads TGTGCCAGCAGTCCGTTCTCTAGCGGATTGAAGTACAATGAGCAGTTCTTC.

This clonotype came up a few times. V is TRBV27 and J is TRBJ2-1; 10 bases map to TRBD2. The CDR3 is made up of 17 amino acids. From germline, CDR1 is MNHEY and CDR2 SMNVEV (reference sequence). The V segment lost 2 bases and the J segment 4 bases; nucleotides outside the gene matches: 8. The CDR3: CASSLRLAGDIYNEQFF. The CDR3, as DNA: TGTGCCAGCAGTTTACGGCTAGCGGGGGACATTTACAATGAGCAGTTCTTC.

The chain couples TRBV3-1 to TRBJ2-1; 8 bases agree with TRBD1. V was pared by 4 bases and J by 6 bases, with 8 bases of the junction left unmatched. From germline, CDR1 is LGHDT and CDR2 YNNKEL (reference sequence). This CDR3 has 15 amino acids. The CDR3 is CASSRMGGQGNEQFF. In DNA form, the CDR3 reads TGTGCCAGCAGCCGAATGGGAGGACAGGGCAATGAGCAGTTCTTC.

The chain carries TRBV7-8 and TRBJ2-5; no definite D call. The CDR3 length is 14 residues. V lost 4 bases, J lost 2 bases, and 11 bases lay in between. Germline V lookup: CDR1 SGHVS, CDR2 FQNEAQ. CDR3 in DNA: TGTGCCAGCAGCTCTCTAGTTCTTCAAGAGACCCAGTACTTC. This sequence encodes CASSSLVLQETQYF. Supplemented by reference TRBV7-8 and TRBJ2-5, the full variable domain reads GAGVSQSPRYKVAKRGQDVALRCDPISGHVSLFWYQQALGQGPEFLTYFQNEAQLDKSGLPSDRFFAERPEGSVSTLKIQRTQQEDSAVYLCASSSLVLQETQYFGPGTRLLVL.

The V and J genes are TRBV7-8 and TRBJ2-7; 9 bases are a match to TRBD1. V was clipped by 5 bases and J by 2 bases; unmatched bases: 4. CDR1 is SGHVS and CDR2 is FQNEAQ in the germline V gene. The CDR3 extends over 14 amino acids. CDR3 in amino acids: CASSADRGPYEQYF. CDR3 DNA: TGTGCCAGCAGCGCGGACAGGGGCCCCTACGAGCAGTACTTC.

CDR3 nucleotides: TGTGCCACCAGTGCCCATCCCGGGACTAGCGGAAACAATGAGCAGTTCTTC. Amino acids: CATSAHPGTSGNNEQFF. The chain links TRBV24-1 to TRBJ2-1, with 11 bases matching TRBD2. Germline-derived CDR1 and CDR2 are KGHDR and SFDVKD. V lost 5 bases to trimming and J lost 5 bases; unmatched junction nucleotides: 10. This CDR3 has 17 residues.

This clonotype turned up a few times. The V call is TRBV5-6, the J call TRBJ2-4, with TRBD2 identical over 11 bases. V gave up 2 bases and J gave up 1 base; unmatched junction bases: 11. Germline assignment: CDR1 SGHDT and CDR2 YYEEEE. The length of the CDR3 is 19 residues. The CDR3 nucleotides read TGTGCCAGCAGCTTACAGACTAGCGGGGTTCAATGGGCCAAAAACATTCAGTACTTC. Amino acids: CASSLQTSGVQWAKNIQYF.

In the case of this clonotype: Its ends do not fully match the called genes, so a read error is possible. This chain joins TRBV20-1 and TRBJ2-7; D possibly corresponds to TRBD1 (7 bases). The CDR3 runs 12 residues. CDR1 and CDR2 (germline): DFQATT, SNEGSKA (reference sequence). DNA for the CDR3: TGCAGGGCTAGGGGGGACAGTTACGAGCAGTACTTC. Protein product: CRARGDSYEQYF.

This clonotype was seen only once. The chain has TRBV5-6 and TRBJ2-7, with 12 positions matching TRBD1. With V trimmed by 4 bases and J by 5 bases, 13 bases remained unmatched. The CDR3 loop spans 17 amino acids. CDR1 and CDR2 (germline): SGHDT, YYEEEE. CDR3 in amino acids: CASSPSFTGQGADEQYF. In nucleotides, the CDR3 is TGTGCCAGCAGCCCCAGCTTTACGGGACAGGGGGCCGACGAGCAGTACTTC.

A few counts support this clonotype. The chain carries TRBV29-1 and TRBJ2-7; either TRBD1 or TRBD2 may supply D (6 bases each). The V gene lost 0 bases and the J gene lost 7 bases, with 16 bases spanning the gap. The CDR3 covers 14 residues. Germline CDR1 SQVTM, CDR2 ANQGSEA. DNA of the CDR3: TGCAGCGTTGAAGATTTAGGGGGGCTAAATGAGCAGTACTTC. It yields the protein CSVEDLGGLNEQYF.

This rearrangement joins TRBV4-1 to TRBJ2-5; 9 bases align to TRBD2. This CDR3 is 15 amino acids long. The J segment lost 5 bases and the V segment lost 1 base, leaving 5 bases of the junction unmatched. Germline-derived CDR1 and CDR2 are MGHRA and YSYEKL. Here the CDR3 reads CASSQGPSGVETQYF. The DNA for the CDR3 is TGCGCCAGCAGCCAAGGCCCTAGCGGGGTGGAGACCCAGTACTTC.

This clonotype was detected a few times. The chain joins TRBV12-3 or TRBV12-4 to TRBJ2-5; D unresolved. This CDR3 contains 16 residues. V was trimmed by 1 base and J by 0 bases, leaving 12 bases between them. Here the CDR3 DNA reads TGTGCCAGCAGTTTAGACTATGGGCTGTACCAAGAGACCCAGTACTTC. Amino acids: CASSLDYGLYQETQYF.

The DNA for the CDR3 is TGTGCCAGCATTCTGGACAGGGATGTAAGTGGCTACACCTTC. This encodes CASILDRDVSGYTF. The chain couples TRBV6-1 to TRBJ1-2; TRBD1 aligns across 8 bases. The CDR3 spans 14 residues. V lost 7 bases, J lost 7 bases, and 11 bases stayed unmatched. The germline CDR1 and CDR2 sequences are MNHNS and SASEGT.

The gene calls are TRBV5-1 and TRBJ2-5; possibly TRBD2 for D (6 bases). The J call is uncertain, as TRBJ2-7 better fits the DNA end. The CDR3 runs to 16 residues. Germline V gives CDR1 SGHRS, CDR2 YFSETQ. CDR3 region: CASSLEPGGIYYEQYF. The CDR3 region has the DNA TGCGCCAGCAGCTTGGAGCCCGGGGGAATCTACTACGAGCAGTACTTC.

The rearrangement joins TRBV20-1 to TRBJ1-2; no clear D. The CDR3 length is 13 residues. Trimming left V 3 bases short and J 8 bases short, with 16 bases between. Looked up from germline, CDR1 is DFQATT and CDR2 is SNEGSKA (reference sequence). CDR3 residues: CSASVGRSGGYTF. The CDR3 region has the DNA TGCAGTGCTAGCGTAGGCAGGTCGGGAGGCTACACCTTC.

This clonotype has just a few counts. The V gene is TRBV4-1, the J gene TRBJ2-7, with a tentative D call TRBD2 (5 bases). The germline V gene encodes CDR1 MGHRA and CDR2 YSYEKL. The CDR3 runs 15 residues. V was pared by 0 bases and J by 2 bases, with 11 bases between. In DNA, the CDR3 is TGCGCCAGCAGCCAAGATGGAGGCTCCACCTACGAGCAGTACTTC. Translation gives CASSQDGGSTYEQYF.

The chain couples TRBV5-1 to TRBJ2-7; 7 bases match TRBD1. With 3 bases clipped from V and 6 bases from J, the junction kept 3 bases outside the gene matches. This CDR3 is 12 amino acids long. Germline loops: CDR1 SGHRS, CDR2 YFSETQ. In DNA, the CDR3 is TGCGCCAGCAGCTCGAACAGGGGCGAGCAGTACTTC. As protein: CASSSNRGEQYF.

This rearrangement joins TRBV11-1 to TRBJ2-5; D possibly uses TRBD1 or TRBD2 (5 bases each). Trimming took 8 bases from V and 1 from J, leaving 11 bases between them. In germline, CDR1 is SGHAT, CDR2 FQDESV (reference sequence). This CDR3 comprises 13 residues. CDR3 sequence: CASSGRLQETQYF. The CDR3 DNA sequence: TGTGCCAGCTCGGGACGTCTCCAAGAGACCCAGTACTTC. The complete variable domain, with remaining parts taken from reference TRBV11-1 and TRBJ2-5, reads EAEVAQSPRYKITEKSQAVAFWCDPISGHATLYWYRQILGQGPELLVQFQDESVVDDSQLPKDRFSAERLKGVDSTLKIQPAELGDSAMYLCASSGRLQETQYFGPGTRLLVL.

This clonotype appeared a few times. This chain links TRBV5-6 with TRBJ1-2, with TRBD1 identical over 7 bases. Germline trimming cut 5 bases from V and 7 bases from J; bases unmatched to any gene: 17. Per the germline V gene, CDR1 is SGHDT and CDR2 is YYEEEE. The CDR3 runs 16 residues. In DNA, the CDR3 is TGTGCCAGCAGGGGACAGCCCCTCTATGGCTCGAGTGGCTACACCTTC. This sequence encodes CASRGQPLYGSSGYTF.

This clonotype was observed a few times. The chain couples TRBV13 to TRBJ2-1, with D perhaps assigned TRBD1 or TRBD2 (5 bases each). With 4 bases removed from V and 12 bases from J, the gap between germline ends came to 19 bases. The CDR3 runs to 14 residues. Germline V gene data show CDR1 as PRHDT and CDR2 as FYEKMQ (reference sequence). Written as DNA, the CDR3 is TGTGCCAGCAGCTCCCCCCCGTCGCGTGGGGGGCAGTTCTTC. This codes for CASSSPPSRGGQFF.

This clonotype was counted only a few times. This chain uses TRBV7-2 with TRBJ1-4, with D tentatively TRBD1 (6 bases). With 5 bases removed from V and 2 bases from J, the gap between germline ends came to 15 bases. The CDR3 is 16 residues long. Germline CDR1 and CDR2: SGHTA and FQGNSA. The CDR3 sequence is CASSQMQGRTNEKLFF. The CDR3 DNA reads as TGTGCCAGCAGCCAAATGCAGGGGAGGACTAATGAAAAACTGTTTTTT.

The V and J genes are TRBV2 and TRBJ2-7, with no clear D. V lost 5 bases, J lost 7 bases, and 15 bases lay in between. The CDR3 has 13 residues. Germline V gives CDR1 SNHLY, CDR2 FYNNEI. In DNA, the CDR3 is TGTGCCAGCAGTCCCGGACGTTATAGGGAGCAGTACTTC. Translating it yields CASSPGRYREQYF.

This chain connects TRBV6-2 or TRBV6-3 to TRBJ1-2, with D hard to call. The CDR3 totals 11 residues. V gave up 2 bases and J gave up 4 bases, with 2 bases separating them. The germline CDR1 and CDR2 sequences are MNHEY and SVGEGT. CDR3 sequence: CASSYVYGYTF. For the CDR3, the DNA is TGTGCCAGCAGTTACGTCTATGGCTACACCTTC.

This chain connects TRBV7-9 to TRBJ2-7, with 7 nucleotides matching TRBD1. V shed 11 bases, J shed 1 base, and the junction held 17 bases outside the gene matches. The CDR3 is 16 amino acids. CDR1 and CDR2 from the germline V gene are SEHNR and FQNEAQ (reference sequence). CDR3 protein: CACTEKTGTNSYEQYF. The CDR3 nucleotides read TGTGCCTGCACCGAAAAGACAGGGACCAATTCCTACGAGCAGTACTTC. The whole variable domain, remainder taken from reference TRBV7-9 and TRBJ2-7, is DTGVSQNPRHKITKRGQNVTFRCDPISEHNRLYWYRQTLGQGPEFLTYFQNEAQLEKSRLLSDRFSAERPKGSFSTLEIQRTEQGDSAMYLCACTEKTGTNSYEQYFGPGTRLTVT.

In this sample, this clonotype turned up a few times. The CDR3 loop is CASRLSTGSNQPQHF. The CDR3 DNA follows: TGCGCCAGCAGATTATCCACAGGGAGCAATCAGCCCCAGCATTTT. This chain links TRBV5-1 with TRBJ1-5; possible D gene TRBD1, 6 bases. Trimming took off 5 bases at V and 1 base at J, with 13 bases between the two ends. The CDR3 length is 15 residues. Germline loops: CDR1 SGHRS, CDR2 YFSETQ.

This rearrangement joins TRBV6-2 or TRBV6-3 to TRBJ1-2; D unclear. Germline V gives CDR1 MNHEY, CDR2 SVGEGT. The length of the CDR3 is 15 residues. V shed 7 bases and J shed 5 bases, with 20 bases lying between them. The CDR3 DNA follows: TGTGCCAGCAAGACTCCGGACCCACGAGGGTATGGCTACACCTTC. Its protein product is CASKTPDPRGYGYTF.

The chain uses TRBV7-9 and TRBJ2-3; D is ambiguous. Deletions cut 1 base from V and 2 bases from J, with 7 bases between. The CDR3 runs 14 residues. CDR1 is SEHNR, CDR2 FQNEAQ, per germline (reference sequence). The CDR3 is CASSLGQVTDTQYF. The CDR3, as DNA: TGTGCCAGCAGCTTAGGACAAGTCACAGATACGCAGTATTTT.

The chain recombines TRBV12-3 or TRBV12-4 with TRBJ2-1; TRBD2 matches 8 bases. This CDR3 has 15 residues. V gave up 6 bases and J gave up 5 bases; unmatched junction bases: 9. CDR3 amino acids: CASSPPGLGDNEQFF. CDR3 bases: TGTGCCAGCAGCCCCCCGGGACTAGGTGACAATGAGCAGTTCTTC.

The CDR3 DNA sequence: TGCAGTGCTCCCGTAGGACTAGCGGCGAAAAACATTCAGTACTTC. It translates to CSAPVGLAAKNIQYF. The chain is built from TRBV20-1 and TRBJ2-4, with 10 bases matching TRBD2. This CDR3 spans 15 amino acids. With V trimmed by 5 bases and J by 4 bases, 8 bases remained unmatched. In germline, CDR1 is DFQATT, CDR2 SNEGSKA (reference sequence).

V usage is TRBV21-1 and J usage is TRBJ2-7; TRBD2 is taken as the D call from the table, unchecked against the DNA. TRBV21-1 is annotated as a pseudogene. There are 19 residues in the CDR3. This CDR3 reads CASTFRGGLGRLTYYEQYF. In nucleotides, the CDR3 is TGTGCCAGCACCTTTAGGGGGGGACTAGGACGATTGACCTACTACGAGCAGTACTTC.